This TCR beta chain is from a study of beta chain features in type 1 diabetes. General study points: Across all four CD4+ subsets, people with type 1 diabetes showed modestly shorter TCRB CDR3s.

cDNA synthesis used the whole RNA isolate, giving expressed TCRB sequences. Here immunoSEQ multiplex PCR was the method, and the copy in TCRdb shows in-frame clones only, minus some. The sample holds 40,000 or so clones, over 60% seen once. Regarding this clone: Antigen: not known.

Germline V gene sequence: CDR1 GTSNPN, CDR2 SVGIG (reference sequence). This CDR3 has 12 residues. V gave up 0 bases and J gave up 3 bases, with 6 bases separating them. Sequencing was done on a sample of Tregs from blood. This receptor was taken from a woman younger than 35 with type 1 diabetes. The rearrangement uses TRBV30 and TRBJ2-7, with unresolved D. CDR3 sequence: CAWSVQSYEQYF. The CDR3 DNA sequence: TGTGCCTGGAGTGTACAGAGCTACGAGCAGTACTTC.